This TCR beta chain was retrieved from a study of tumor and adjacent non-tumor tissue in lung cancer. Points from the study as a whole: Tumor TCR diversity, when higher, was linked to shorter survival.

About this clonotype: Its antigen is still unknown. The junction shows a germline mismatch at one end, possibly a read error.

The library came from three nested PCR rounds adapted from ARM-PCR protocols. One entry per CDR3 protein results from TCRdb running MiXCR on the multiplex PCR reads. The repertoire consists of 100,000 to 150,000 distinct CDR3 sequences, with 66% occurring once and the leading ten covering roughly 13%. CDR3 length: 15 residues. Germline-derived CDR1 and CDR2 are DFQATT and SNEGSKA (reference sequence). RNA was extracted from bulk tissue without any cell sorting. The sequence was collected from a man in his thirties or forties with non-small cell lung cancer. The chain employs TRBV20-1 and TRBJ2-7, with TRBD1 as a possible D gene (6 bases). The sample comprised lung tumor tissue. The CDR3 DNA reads TGCAGTGCTTCCGCACCGACAGGCAGCACTTACGAGCGGTGCTTC. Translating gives CSASAPTGSTYERCF.